This T cell receptor beta chain was sequenced in a study of cytomegalovirus exposure and HLA in healthy donors. The study, taken as a whole, reports: According to a later analysis, donors in an Asian-associated ancestry cluster reportedly had fewer N-insertions than the roughly 670-donor mean.

The PCR had 60 Vbeta and 13 Jbeta primers. Sequenced by immunoSEQ multiplex PCR; TCRdb stores in-frame clones only, minus some. There are some 130,000 clones in the sample; about four fifths occur only once, and over 4% lies in the top ten. V shed 5 bases and J shed 3 bases, with 11 bases lying between them. The CDR3 has 14 amino acids. CDR1 is PRHDT and CDR2 is FYEKMQ in the germline V gene (reference sequence). With respect to this clone: Its antigen is unidentified.

Sequenced: PBMCs. The clonotype comes from a man aged 25-45 years in good health. This chain joins TRBV13 and TRBJ1-5; weak D call: TRBD1 (6 bases). In DNA form, the CDR3 reads TGTGCCAGCAGCGCCCGGGACACCAATCAGCCCCAGCATTTT. Encoded protein: CASSARDTNQPQHF. The whole variable domain, filled in from reference TRBV13 and TRBJ1-5, reads AAGVIQSPRHLIKEKRETATLKCYPIPRHDTVYWYQQGPGQDPQFLISFYEKMQSDKGSIPDRFSAQQFSDYHSELNMSSLELGDSALYFCASSARDTNQPQHFGDGTRLSIL.